This T cell receptor (beta chain) derives from a study of robustness of blood B and T cell sequencing. This clonotype was seen a handful of times. Its antigen is currently unknown. The study, taken as a whole, reports: The 1,000 most abundant TCRbeta clonotypes appeared in every 10 ml sample.

mRNA, not genomic DNA, served as the source for TCR beta repertoires. CDR1 is ENHRY and CDR2 is SYGVKD in the germline V gene. The CDR3 length is 13 residues. V was cut by 4 bases and J by 4 bases, with 11 bases left in between. The cDNA carried a universal priming site added by a 5' template-switch oligo. Each cDNA molecule was tagged by a 12-nucleotide random UMI. TCRdb processed the PCR reads anew with MiXCR; each CDR3 protein has one entry. The table includes some 3,600 distinct CDR3 sequences, around 50% detected once. The TCR comes from a human donor in good health. The gene calls are TRBV10-3 and TRBJ2-7; D is tentatively TRBD1 or TRBD2 (6 bases each). Sequenced input: peripheral blood. The DNA of the CDR3 is TGTGCCATCAGTGGGGGGGCTTCTTACGAGCAGTACTTC. It encodes CAISGGASYEQYF.